Listed here are 5 T cell receptor beta chains from one sample, sequenced in a study of shared clonotypes between healthy human individuals. The naive CD8 subset, CD45RO-negative cells positively selected for CCR7, excluded terminally differentiated effector memory CD45RA+ cells. Repertoires were generated with immunoSEQ multiplex PCR, while TCRdb's copy carries only in-frame clones and drops some. Here the sample spans roughly 770,000 clones, around 96% being singletons. Sample: naive CD8+ T cells sorted from blood. The receptors here all came from a man aged 25-45 years in good health.

CDR3: CAISSVPPLPGGYGYTF. DNA of the CDR3: TGTGCCATCAGTTCCGTCCCACCCCTACCTGGAGGGTATGGCTACACCTTC. The chain couples TRBV10-3 to TRBJ1-2; D is uncertain. Germline lookup yields CDR1 ENHRY and CDR2 SYGVKD. CDR3 length: 17 residues. V was cut by 5 bases and J by 5 bases, with 24 bases left in between.

The genes are TRBV29-1 and TRBJ2-1; D uncertain. CDR1 SQVTM and CDR2 ANQGSEA come from the germline V gene. CDR3 length equals 12 residues. V was pared by 7 bases and J by 1 base, with 8 bases between. CDR3 loop: CSAGVSYNEQFF. DNA of the CDR3: TGCAGCGCAGGAGTGTCCTACAATGAGCAGTTCTTC.

This clone was detected only once. The rearrangement links TRBV29-1 to TRBJ2-7; D ambiguous. The CDR3 has 14 amino acids. Trimming left V 6 bases short and J 0 bases short, with 15 bases between. Germline values: CDR1 SQVTM, CDR2 ANQGSEA. CDR3 residues: CSVLVVGNSYEQYF. The CDR3 DNA follows: TGCAGCGTCCTGGTGGTAGGAAACTCCTACGAGCAGTACTTC.

The chain links TRBV7-6 to TRBJ2-2; 8 nucleotides line up with TRBD2. V trimming: 2 bases; J trimming: 2 bases; junction bases outside the gene matches: 7. CDR1 is SGHVS, CDR2 FNYEAQ, per germline. The CDR3 has 17 amino acids. DNA for the CDR3: TGTGCCAGCAGCTTACAAGCGGGAGCCCCAAACACCGGGGAGCTGTTTTTT. Amino acids: CASSLQAGAPNTGELFF.

V is TRBV10-3 and J is TRBJ2-7; D could derive from TRBD1 or TRBD2 (5 bases each). V was shortened by 0 bases and J by 7 bases, with 10 bases between the two germline ends. The CDR3 loop spans 13 amino acids. From germline, CDR1 is ENHRY and CDR2 SYGVKD. CDR3 coding DNA: TGTGCCATCAGTGAGTCGACCGGGGCGGAGCAGTACTTC. It yields the protein CAISESTGAEQYF.